A single sample is the source of the 6 T cell receptor beta chains below, sequenced in a study of cytomegalovirus exposure and HLA in healthy donors. PCR employed 60 Vbeta and 13 Jbeta primers. TCRdb's copy holds only in-frame clones and misses some; the assay was immunoSEQ multiplex PCR. Among under 250,000 clones listed, around 73% were seen once. Input material: PBMCs. These receptors all stem from a male donor in good health and CMV-seronegative.

The chain employs TRBV6-6 and TRBJ1-1; 10 bases agree with TRBD1. Germline V gene data show CDR1 as MNHNY and CDR2 as SVGAGI (reference sequence). This CDR3 region has 14 residues. Trimming took 5 bases from V and 3 from J; bases not matched to a gene: 3. Written as DNA, the CDR3 is TGTGCCAGCAGTGAGGGACAGGGGTACACTGAAGCTTTCTTT. This sequence encodes CASSEGQGYTEAFF.

The chain has TRBV5-1 and TRBJ2-2; 10 bases are shared with TRBD1. Germline V gives CDR1 SGHRS, CDR2 YFSETQ. J lost 4 bases, V lost 4 bases, and 13 bases had no gene match. This CDR3 is 18 amino acids long. The CDR3 nucleotides read TGCGCCAGCAGCGCCCGGGACAGGGGACGCGTCCTCACCGGGGAGCTGTTTTTT. This translates into CASSARDRGRVLTGELFF. Drawing the rest from reference TRBV5-1 and TRBJ2-2, the complete variable domain is KAGVTQTPRYLIKTRGQQVTLSCSPISGHRSVSWYQQTPGQGLQFLFEYFSETQRNKGNFPGRFSGRQFSNSRSEMNVSTLELGDSALYLCASSARDRGRVLTGELFFGEGSRLTVL.

This chain links TRBV6-5 with TRBJ2-5; D may be TRBD1 (5 bases). The V and J ends lost 2 bases and 5 bases respectively, with 15 bases between them. The CDR3 is 15 amino acids. Germline lookup yields CDR1 MNHEY and CDR2 SVGAGI. The CDR3: CASSYRRGRRETQYF. The CDR3 nucleotides read TGTGCCAGCAGTTACCGAAGGGGCAGGCGGGAGACCCAGTACTTC.

The chain is built from TRBV28 and TRBJ1-1; TRBD1 matches at 11 bases. V lost 7 bases to trimming and J lost 0 bases; unmatched junction nucleotides: 7. The CDR3 has 16 amino acids. The germline CDR1 and CDR2 sequences are MDHEN and SYDVKM. CDR3 bases: TGTGCCAGCACCAGGGACAGGGGGGATATGAACACTGAAGCTTTCTTT. Amino acid sequence: CASTRDRGDMNTEAFF.

The V call is TRBV29-1, the J call TRBJ2-1, with 7 nucleotides matching TRBD1. The CDR3 runs to 12 residues. V lost 7 bases and J lost 3; bases outside the gene matches: 3. In germline, CDR1 is SQVTM, CDR2 ANQGSEA. CDR3 amino acids: CSAGQYYNEQFF. The DNA for the CDR3 is TGCAGCGCGGGACAGTACTACAATGAGCAGTTCTTC.

In regard to this clone: Other DNA sequences within the sample encode an identical CDR3. The rearrangement uses TRBV19 and TRBJ1-5, with unresolved D. Trimming shortened V by 10 bases and J by 4 bases, and 17 bases separated the two germline ends. The CDR3 spans 14 residues. Per germline, CDR1 LNHDA and CDR2 SQIVND (reference sequence). The CDR3 here is CATIRPGMNQPQHF. For the CDR3, the DNA is TGTGCCACCATACGGCCCGGGATGAATCAGCCCCAGCATTTT.